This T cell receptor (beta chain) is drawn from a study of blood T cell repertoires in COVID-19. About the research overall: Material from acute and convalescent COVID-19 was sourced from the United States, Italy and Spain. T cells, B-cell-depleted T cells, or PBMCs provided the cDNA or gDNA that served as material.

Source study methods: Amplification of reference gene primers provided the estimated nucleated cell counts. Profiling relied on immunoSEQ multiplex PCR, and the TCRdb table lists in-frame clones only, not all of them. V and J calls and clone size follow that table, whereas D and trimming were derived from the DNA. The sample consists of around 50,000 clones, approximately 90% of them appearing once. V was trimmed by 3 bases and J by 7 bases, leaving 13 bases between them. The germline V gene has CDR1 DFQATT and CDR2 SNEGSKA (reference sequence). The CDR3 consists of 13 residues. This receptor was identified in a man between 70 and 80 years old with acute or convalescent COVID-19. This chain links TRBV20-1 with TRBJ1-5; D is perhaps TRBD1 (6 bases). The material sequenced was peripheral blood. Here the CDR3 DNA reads TGCAGTGCTAGTCAGGGGTCTGAACAGCCCCAGCATTTT. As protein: CSASQGSEQPQHF.